This is a list of T cell receptor beta chains from one sample in a study of blood T cell repertoires in COVID-19. Sequencing was performed with immunoSEQ multiplex PCR; in TCRdb, only in-frame clones are kept and a portion is missing. The sample shows some 490,000 clones, approximately 85% of them seen only once. Sequenced: peripheral blood. The source is a human donor in a cohort sampled during active COVID-19. Each CDR3 is given with its conserved first and last residue. The D gene is left open where the match is weak.

d_gene,j_gene,v_gene,CDR3aa
-,TRBJ2-5,TRBV11-2,CASSFNSGIKETQYF
-,TRBJ2-3,TRBV6-5,CATSRGYTDTQYF
TRBD2,TRBJ2-7,TRBV10-1,CASSESKREPRHEQYF
TRBD1,TRBJ2-7,TRBV18,CASSHAPVGQIYEQYF
TRBD1,TRBJ2-1,TRBV6-6,CASSDLDRRGVFGSYNEQFF
-,TRBJ1-2,TRBV2,CASSDGRVDGYTF
-,TRBJ2-3,TRBV9,CASSVGVGPTDTQYF
-,TRBJ2-7,TRBV4-1,CASSQVWLYEQYF
-,TRBJ2-1,TRBV6-5,CASSRTEYNEQFF
-,TRBJ2-1,TRBV29-1,CSVGLPAGAPYNEQFF
TRBD1,TRBJ1-2,TRBV19,CASSMGRDRGYGYTF
-,TRBJ1-4,TRBV29-1,CSVSEGLTNEKLFF
TRBD1,TRBJ2-7,TRBV27,CASSSRDRGYGEQYF
-,TRBJ2-7,TRBV20-1,CSARRLEQYF
-,TRBJ1-2,TRBV27,CASRPPGFWDGYTF
TRBD1,TRBJ2-3,TRBV19,CASSVLGQGSTDTQYF
TRBD1,TRBJ1-5,TRBV28,CASSRDRAYIRQPQHF
-,TRBJ1-2,TRBV30,CAWSVGSRNGYTF
TRBD2,TRBJ2-1,TRBV5-6,CASSLVPSGIHLSNEQFF
-,TRBJ1-4,TRBV19,CASKERRVSGEKLFF